Presented here are 13 T cell receptor beta chains from one specimen sequenced in a study of T cells in Graves' hyperthyroidism and ophthalmopathy. TCR beta CDR3 regions were amplified from RNA. Researchers ran a first-round RT-PCR on the TCR CDR3 using the HTBI primer set. TCRdb reprocessed the multiplex PCR reads via MiXCR and lists one record per CDR3 protein. The profile shows 110,000 to 150,000 distinct CDR3 sequences, around 20% of them singletons. Sequenced input: blood. The receptors originated from a woman in her forties or fifties with Graves' hyperthyroidism that later progressed to Graves' ophthalmopathy.

With regard to this clonotype: This may be a read error, as it is one base from a much larger clone. The V and J genes are TRBV3-1 and TRBJ2-7; D is possibly TRBD2 (5 bases). V was cut by 2 bases and J by 0 bases, with 11 bases left in between. This CDR3 spans 15 amino acids. From germline, CDR1 is LGHDT and CDR2 YNNKEL (reference sequence). The CDR3 sequence is CASSQLSGTSYEQYF. DNA for the CDR3: TGTGCCAGCAGCCAACTCAGCGGAACCTCCTACGAGCAGTACTTC.

In the case of this clonotype: A single base separates this from a much larger clone, so it may be a read error. This is likely a read error, given that the CDR3 carries no conserved phenylalanine or tryptophan at its end. The genes are TRBV10-3 and TRBJ2-5, with D possibly called TRBD1 or TRBD2 (5 bases each). The germline CDR1 and CDR2 sequences are ENHRY and SYGVKD. V was cut by 1 base and J by 1 base, with 7 bases left in between. CDR3 length: 14 residues. The CDR3 here is CAISELGVQETQYL. Here the CDR3 DNA reads TGTGCCATCAGTGAGTTGGGGGTCCAAGAGACCCAGTACCTC.

This clonotype was counted a few times. V gene TRBV6-1 combines with J gene TRBJ1-2, with 7 bases fitting TRBD1. Per the germline V gene, CDR1 is MNHNS and CDR2 is SASEGT. This CDR3 region has 12 residues. The V segment lost 11 bases and the J segment 9 bases; nucleotides outside the gene matches: 12. The CDR3 spells CAGRTGSISYTF. The CDR3 DNA reads as TGTGCCGGGAGGACAGGATCTATAAGCTACACCTTC.

Ten or more counts support this clonotype. J is TRBJ2-4 and V is TRBV11-2, with D tentatively TRBD2 (5 bases). The CDR3 covers 15 residues. Germline V gene data show CDR1 as SGHAT and CDR2 as FQNNGV. V was trimmed by 5 bases and J by 6 bases, leaving 17 bases between them. CDR3 in amino acids: CASSLTPVGLNIQYF. The CDR3 nucleotides are TGTGCCAGCAGCCTCACTCCCGTAGGACTAAACATTCAGTACTTC.

This clonotype was seen many times. The chain combines TRBV24-1 with TRBJ1-1; D is unclear. Germline loops: CDR1 KGHDR, CDR2 SFDVKD. The CDR3 is 13 residues long. Trimming pared 7 bases from V and 1 base from J, leaving 9 bases between. This chain's CDR3 is CATRGPWNTEAFF. In nucleotides, the CDR3 is TGTGCCACCAGAGGTCCGTGGAACACTGAAGCTTTCTTT.

This clonotype was recorded many times. This chain connects TRBV28 to TRBJ2-4; D tentatively fits TRBD1 or TRBD2 (7 bases each). The germline V gene encodes CDR1 MDHEN and CDR2 SYDVKM. Trimming took off 4 bases at V and 5 bases at J, with 12 bases between the two ends. The length of the CDR3 is 14 residues. CDR3 in amino acids: CASSSQGGENIQYF. In nucleotides, the CDR3 is TGTGCCAGCAGTTCCCAGGGGGGGGAAAACATTCAGTACTTC.

The table lists this clonotype with many counts. V usage is TRBV6-1 and J usage is TRBJ1-1, with a tentative D call TRBD1 (6 bases). Trimming shortened V by 5 bases and J by 1 base, and 23 bases separated the two germline ends. CDR1 and CDR2 (germline): MNHNS, SASEGT. The CDR3 is 18 amino acids. The CDR3 DNA follows: TGTGCCAGCAGTTATAACCCAAGAGAAACAGGGCCGAACACTGAAGCTTTCTTT. This codes for CASSYNPRETGPNTEAFF.

This chain uses TRBV2 with TRBJ1-1; D unclear. In germline, CDR1 is SNHLY, CDR2 FYNNEI. This CDR3 contains 13 residues. V lost 8 bases to trimming and J lost 7 bases, with 17 bases between them. This chain's CDR3 is CASGETPWGEAFF. In DNA form, the CDR3 reads TGTGCCAGCGGGGAGACACCGTGGGGTGAAGCTTTCTTT.

This chain uses TRBV28 with TRBJ1-5; 8 bases are shared with TRBD1. The junction had 6 bases not matched to a gene; V was cut back by 8 bases and J by 3 bases. Germline assignment: CDR1 MDHEN and CDR2 SYDVKM. There are 14 residues in the CDR3. This CDR3 is CASRGQVYNQPQHF. CDR3 DNA sequence: TGTGCCAGCCGGGGACAGGTATACAATCAGCCCCAGCATTTT.

In this sample, this clonotype turned up many times. The gene calls are TRBV20-1 and TRBJ2-1; D is possibly TRBD2 (6 bases). CDR3 size: 13 residues. Trimming took off 1 base at V and 4 bases at J, with 8 bases between the two ends. CDR1 and CDR2 from the germline V gene are DFQATT and SNEGSKA (reference sequence). Here the CDR3 DNA reads TGCAGTGCTAGAGCGGGGACTTACAATGAGCAGTTCTTC. This encodes CSARAGTYNEQFF.

This clonotype was recorded a few times. The rearrangement uses TRBV6-1 and TRBJ2-1, with D perhaps matching TRBD1 (6 bases). The CDR3 totals 17 residues. Germline V gene lookup returns CDR1 MNHNS and CDR2 SASEGT. The V gene lost 4 bases and the J gene lost 1 base, with 17 bases spanning the gap. The CDR3 protein is CASSGVAGASSYNEQFF. The CDR3 nucleotides read TGTGCCAGCAGTGGGGTAGCAGGGGCCTCTTCCTACAATGAGCAGTTCTTC.

This clonotype was observed at least ten times. The CDR3 is CASSSQGQGADTQYF. The CDR3 bases are TGCGCCAGCAGCTCCCAAGGACAGGGGGCGGATACGCAGTATTTT. This sequence joins TRBV5-1 and TRBJ2-3; 11 bases agree with TRBD1. Germline V gene data show CDR1 as SGHRS and CDR2 as YFSETQ. The CDR3 extends over 15 amino acids. Trimming cost V 3 bases and J 6 bases; bases outside gene matches: 6.

This clonotype was seen ten or more times. The chain recombines TRBV28 with TRBJ2-7; tentative D call: TRBD1 (6 bases). Germline V gene sequence: CDR1 MDHEN, CDR2 SYDVKM. The germline V and J ends were trimmed by 1 base and 3 bases, with 13 bases remaining between them. The CDR3 length is 15 residues. The CDR3 here is CASSLYAGENYEQYF. CDR3 sequence (DNA): TGTGCCAGCAGTTTATATGCAGGGGAGAACTACGAGCAGTACTTC. The variable domain in full, completed from reference TRBV28 and TRBJ2-7, reads DVKVTQSSRYLVKRTGEKVFLECVQDMDHENMFWYRQDPGLGLRLIYFSYDVKMKEKGDIPEGYSVSREKKERFSLILESASTNQTSMYLCASSLYAGENYEQYFGPGTRLTVT.